The 29 T cell receptor beta chains listed next were all sequenced from one sample in a study of shared clonotypes between healthy human individuals. Here immunoSEQ multiplex PCR was the method, and the copy in TCRdb shows in-frame clones only, minus some. Among roughly 1,500,000 clones listed, about 98% were seen once. The sample consisted of naive CD4+ T cells sorted from blood. The subset: CD45RA+ positively selected. The receptors originated from a young man in good health.

This sequence joins TRBV7-2 and TRBJ2-1; 10 bases fit TRBD2. CDR3 length: 18 residues. V dropped 1 base and J dropped 4; count of bases not matched to a gene: 10. Germline lookup yields CDR1 SGHTA and CDR2 FQGNSA. CDR3 bases: TGTGCCAGCAGCTTAGTCTCTCCTAGCGGGAGTTTTTACAATGAGCAGTTCTTC. As protein: CASSLVSPSGSFYNEQFF.

This chain connects TRBV28 to TRBJ2-7; 11 bases fit TRBD1. The V segment lost 3 bases and the J segment 12 bases; nucleotides outside the gene matches: 7. The CDR3 is 13 amino acids. The V gene's germline CDR1 is MDHEN and CDR2 SYDVKM. CDR3 sequence: CASSFGTGGKGYF. CDR3 DNA sequence: TGTGCCAGCAGTTTCGGGACAGGGGGAAAAGGGTACTTC.

In this sample, this clone turned up a few times. The rearrangement uses TRBV2 and TRBJ1-1, with D maybe TRBD1 (5 bases). Germline loops: CDR1 SNHLY, CDR2 FYNNEI. Deletions cut 2 bases from V and 11 bases from J, with 12 bases between. The CDR3 length is 12 residues. CDR3 DNA sequence: TGTGCCAGCAGTGAATTGAGGGGTTATGCTTTCTTT. It yields the protein CASSELRGYAFF.

Here the CDR3 DNA reads TGTGCCAGCAGTTTATCCTTACAGAAAGTGAACACTGAAGCTTTCTTT. Encoded protein: CASSLSLQKVNTEAFF. V and J are TRBV28 and TRBJ1-1, with D unresolved. The CDR3 has 16 residues. In germline, CDR1 is MDHEN, CDR2 SYDVKM. With 1 base removed from V and 0 bases from J, the gap between germline ends came to 12 bases.

The chain has TRBV14 and TRBJ2-5; 13 nucleotides line up with TRBD2. This CDR3 has 17 residues. Germline loops: CDR1 SGHDN, CDR2 FVKESK. The ends lost 3 bases at V and 2 bases at J; junction bases unmatched: 6. The CDR3 DNA follows: TGTGCCAGCAGCCAGGGACTAGCGGGATATCAGCAAGAGACCCAGTACTTC. Translating it yields CASSQGLAGYQQETQYF.

This chain links TRBV5-1 with TRBJ2-5, with D maybe TRBD2 (6 bases). The CDR3 has 14 amino acids. Germline CDR1 SGHRS, CDR2 YFSETQ. V lost 0 bases to trimming and J lost 5 bases, with 11 bases between them. Here the CDR3 DNA reads TGCGCCAGCAGCTTGGCCGAAGGGAGGGAGACCCAGTACTTC. This encodes CASSLAEGRETQYF.

This sequence joins TRBV29-1 and TRBJ2-1; 10 bases line up with TRBD2. Germline loops: CDR1 SQVTM, CDR2 ANQGSEA. This CDR3 spans 16 amino acids. V dropped 6 bases and J dropped 2; count of bases not matched to a gene: 10. DNA for the CDR3: TGCAGCGTCCCTCCCCGGACTAGCGGTACCTACAATGAGCAGTTCTTC. This translates into CSVPPRTSGTYNEQFF.

V and J are TRBV20-1 and TRBJ2-3; unclear D gene. This CDR3 region has 11 residues. CDR1 is DFQATT and CDR2 is SNEGSKA in the germline V gene (reference sequence). With 5 bases removed from V and 6 bases from J, the gap between germline ends came to 9 bases. The CDR3 sequence is CSARVEDTQYF. In DNA form, the CDR3 reads TGCAGTGCTCGCGTCGAGGATACGCAGTATTTT.

The chain recombines TRBV5-1 with TRBJ2-5; the match to TRBD1 covers 7 bases. There are 15 residues in the CDR3. Looked up from germline, CDR1 is SGHRS and CDR2 is YFSETQ. Germline trimming cut 5 bases from V and 3 bases from J; bases unmatched to any gene: 10. The CDR3 reads CASSLGDSTKETQYF. The CDR3 region has the DNA TGCGCCAGCAGTCTTGGGGACAGCACTAAAGAGACCCAGTACTTC.

The CDR3 bases are TGTGCCAGCAGCTCTCAGGTTCAAGAGACCCAGTACTTC. This translates into CASSSQVQETQYF. The rearrangement links TRBV6-5 to TRBJ2-5, with unresolved D. With 6 bases removed from V and 2 bases from J, the gap between germline ends came to 10 bases. CDR1 MNHEY and CDR2 SVGAGI come from the germline V gene. This CDR3 has 13 residues.

V gene TRBV7-2 combines with J gene TRBJ2-1, with D tentatively TRBD2 (5 bases). Germline CDR1 and CDR2: SGHTA and FQGNSA. V lost 6 bases and J 3 bases, leaving 15 bases between the germline ends. The CDR3 totals 15 residues. This chain's CDR3 is CASRHRELLYNEQFF. CDR3 sequence (DNA): TGTGCCAGCAGACACCGGGAATTACTCTACAATGAGCAGTTCTTC.

The chain couples TRBV10-2 to TRBJ2-3; TRBD2 matches at 8 bases. The CDR3 covers 14 residues. Germline loops: CDR1 WSHSY, CDR2 SAAADI. V shed 8 bases and J 2 bases; nucleotides not matched to a gene: 6. The CDR3: CASDQGLVTDTQYF. The DNA for the CDR3 is TGCGCCAGCGACCAGGGACTAGTCACAGATACGCAGTATTTT.

V and J are TRBV19 and TRBJ2-3; D not certain. Deletions cut 2 bases from V and 4 bases from J, with 10 bases between. This CDR3 has 14 amino acids. Germline assignment: CDR1 LNHDA and CDR2 SQIVND (reference sequence). CDR3 protein: CASSINLRADTQYF. CDR3 DNA sequence: TGTGCCAGTAGTATAAACCTCCGGGCAGATACGCAGTATTTT.

The chain employs TRBV2 and TRBJ2-5; TRBD2 matches at 8 bases. This CDR3 is 15 amino acids long. V was pared by 6 bases and J by 5 bases, with 11 bases of the junction left unmatched. Germline V CDR1 and CDR2: SNHLY, FYNNEI. The CDR3 DNA follows: TGTGCCAGCAGAGATAGAGCGGGAGAGGGTGAGACCCAGTACTTC. This codes for CASRDRAGEGETQYF.

This clone was observed once. The rearrangement links TRBV30 to TRBJ2-5; 7 nucleotides align to TRBD1. The CDR3 covers 13 residues. Germline V gene lookup returns CDR1 GTSNPN and CDR2 SVGIG (reference sequence). The trim removed 1 base at V and 5 bases at J, leaving 4 bases unmatched. The CDR3 here is CAWSGDSYETQYF. In DNA, the CDR3 is TGTGCCTGGAGTGGGGACAGTTATGAGACCCAGTACTTC.

The CDR3 coding sequence is TGTGCCAGCAGTGCACGAGGCGGGCCCTACGAGCAGTACTTC. Translating it yields CASSARGGPYEQYF. V gene TRBV6-1 combines with J gene TRBJ2-7; tentatively, D is TRBD2 (5 bases). Germline V lookup: CDR1 MNHNS, CDR2 SASEGT. This CDR3 is built from 14 residues. V lost 4 bases and J 2 bases, leaving 12 bases between the germline ends.

This clone was counted a single time. The sample has other DNA sequences that encode this CDR3 too. The chain combines TRBV6-5 with TRBJ2-1; D is unresolved. V was shortened by 2 bases and J by 7 bases, with 9 bases between the two germline ends. Germline V lookup: CDR1 MNHEY, CDR2 SVGAGI. The CDR3 is made up of 13 amino acids. The CDR3 loop reads CASSYSRVNEQFF. CDR3 in DNA: TGTGCCAGCAGTTACAGTAGGGTGAATGAGCAGTTCTTC.

The J gene is TRBJ1-1, the V gene TRBV11-3; no clear D gene. Deletions cut 4 bases from V and 3 bases from J, with 9 bases between. This CDR3 comprises 13 residues. In germline, CDR1 is SGHNT, CDR2 YENEEA. Here the CDR3 reads CASSSGLYTEAFF. The CDR3 coding sequence is TGTGCCAGCAGCTCCGGACTGTACACTGAAGCTTTCTTT. The whole variable domain, filled in from reference TRBV11-3 and TRBJ1-1, reads EAGVVQSPRYKIIEKKQPVAFWCNPISGHNTLYWYLQNLGQGPELLIRYENEEAVDDSQLPKDRFSAERLKGVDSTLKIQPAELGDSAVYLCASSSGLYTEAFFGQGTRLTVV.

V usage is TRBV19 and J usage is TRBJ2-5, with 7 bases lining up with TRBD1. The CDR3 is 16 amino acids. Trimming took 5 bases from V and 5 from J; bases not matched to a gene: 14. CDR1 is LNHDA, CDR2 SQIVND, per germline (reference sequence). The CDR3 DNA follows: TGTGCCAGTAGTTCCGGGCCAGGGGGAGAGGGGGAGACCCAGTACTTC. Protein: CASSSGPGGEGETQYF.

V and J are TRBV27 and TRBJ2-3, with D perhaps given as TRBD1 or TRBD2 (6 bases each). Looked up from germline, CDR1 is MNHEY and CDR2 is SMNVEV (reference sequence). This CDR3 is 15 amino acids long. The V end was cut by 0 bases, the J end by 8 bases, with 15 bases between. The CDR3 protein is CASSLSFGGASTQYF. The CDR3 coding sequence is TGTGCCAGCAGTTTATCGTTCGGGGGCGCCTCTACGCAGTATTTT.

The J gene is TRBJ1-5, the V gene TRBV28, with TRBD1 as a possible D gene (6 bases). CDR1 and CDR2 (germline): MDHEN, SYDVKM. Trimming pared 7 bases from V and 8 bases from J, leaving 21 bases between. This CDR3 spans 15 amino acids. CDR3 in DNA: TGTGCCAGCATTATAGGGGGGAACCAAGACAAGCCCCAGCATTTT. Translating gives CASIIGGNQDKPQHF. The complete variable domain, with remaining parts taken from reference TRBV28 and TRBJ1-5, reads DVKVTQSSRYLVKRTGEKVFLECVQDMDHENMFWYRQDPGLGLRLIYFSYDVKMKEKGDIPEGYSVSREKKERFSLILESASTNQTSMYLCASIIGGNQDKPQHFGDGTRLSIL.

J is TRBJ1-5 and V is TRBV28; a weak D match, TRBD1 (6 bases). There are 17 residues in the CDR3. V was clipped by 5 bases and J by 0 bases, with 17 bases between them. The germline gives CDR1 MDHEN, CDR2 SYDVKM. CDR3 nucleotides: TGTGCCAGCAGTCAGCCCCGTACAGGGTTTAGCAATCAGCCCCAGCATTTT. This sequence encodes CASSQPRTGFSNQPQHF.

This sequence joins TRBV6-1 and TRBJ1-1, with 7 positions matching TRBD1. The CDR3 has 13 amino acids. In germline, CDR1 is MNHNS, CDR2 SASEGT. J lost 1 base, V lost 6 bases, and 2 bases had no gene match. DNA of the CDR3: TGTGCCAGCAGAGGGGGCGCGAACACTGAAGCTTTCTTT. This translates into CASRGGANTEAFF.

This chain joins TRBV2 and TRBJ1-2; no definite D call. Trimming left V 4 bases short and J 4 bases short, with 10 bases between. CDR3 length: 13 amino acids. CDR1 SNHLY and CDR2 FYNNEI come from the germline V gene. The chain's CDR3 is CASSVEESYGYTF. For the CDR3, the DNA is TGTGCCAGCAGTGTGGAGGAATCCTATGGCTACACCTTC.

J is TRBJ1-1 and V is TRBV12-5; D is ambiguous. CDR1 LGHNT and CDR2 FRNRAP come from the germline V gene. The CDR3 is 13 amino acids. V lost 1 base, J lost 3 bases, and 6 bases lay in between. The CDR3 region is CASGLEWDTEAFF. CDR3 sequence (DNA): TGTGCTAGTGGTTTGGAATGGGACACTGAAGCTTTCTTT.

V gene TRBV5-1 combines with J gene TRBJ1-3; D is perhaps TRBD1 (5 bases). Per the germline V gene, CDR1 is SGHRS and CDR2 is YFSETQ. The CDR3 totals 13 residues. V was clipped by 4 bases and J by 2 bases, with 7 bases between them. The CDR3 DNA reads TGCGCCAGCAGCGAGGGGCCTGGAAACACCATATATTTT. It translates to CASSEGPGNTIYF.

V usage is TRBV5-4 and J usage is TRBJ1-2; a possible D gene is TRBD1 (6 bases). This CDR3 is built from 14 residues. Trimming took 4 bases from V and 2 from J, leaving 12 bases between them. The V gene's germline CDR1 is SGHNT and CDR2 YYREEE (reference sequence). This chain's CDR3 is CASSPRQENYGYTF. In nucleotides, the CDR3 is TGTGCCAGCAGCCCAAGACAGGAAAACTATGGCTACACCTTC. Supplemented by reference TRBV5-4 and TRBJ1-2, the full variable domain reads ETGVTQSPTHLIKTRGQQVTLRCSSQSGHNTVSWYQQALGQGPQFIFQYYREEENGRGNFPPRFSGLQFPNYSSELNVNALELDDSALYLCASSPRQENYGYTFGSGTRLTVV.

The chain combines TRBV9 with TRBJ2-2; no clear D. The V end was cut by 0 bases, the J end by 2 bases, with 11 bases between. This CDR3 is built from 16 residues. The V gene's germline CDR1 is SGDLS and CDR2 YYNGEE. CDR3 region: CASSVGPELNTGELFF. For the CDR3, the DNA is TGTGCCAGCAGCGTAGGGCCGGAGCTAAACACCGGGGAGCTGTTTTTT. Variable domain in full (rest from reference TRBV9 and TRBJ2-2): DSGVTQTPKHLITATGQRVTLRCSPRSGDLSVYWYQQSLDQGLQFLIQYYNGEERAKGNILERFSAQQFPDLHSELNLSSLELGDSALYFCASSVGPELNTGELFFGEGSRLTVL.

The chain employs TRBV2 and TRBJ1-4; 9 bases are shared with TRBD1. Germline CDR1 is SNHLY and CDR2 is FYNNEI. Trimming cost V 6 bases and J 8 bases; bases outside gene matches: 7. The length of the CDR3 is 14 residues. Here the CDR3 DNA reads TGTGCCAGCAGACTGGGACAGGGAAGAGAAAAACTGTTTTTT. Translating it yields CASRLGQGREKLFF.